One T cell receptor beta chain is described in this entry. Its target is not known. This entry comes from a study of identical twins. TCRdb re-derived calls from the 5' RACE reads in MiXCR, one entry per CDR3 protein. This table holds 540,000 or so distinct CDR3 sequences, 20% to 25% found once. All donors were healthy, and all were Caucasian. The length of the CDR3 is 13 residues. Trimming took 6 bases from V and 6 from J; bases not matched to a gene: 4. Findings of the study overall: Within twin pairs, the out-of-frame alpha sequences they shared showed excess low generation probability. Model-predicted out-of-frame TCR alpha sharing fell below observed values in monozygotic twins. Invariant T cells like MAIT and iNKT could partly confound the zero-insertion analyses.

Separately, the same data were catalogued under a study of yellow fever vaccine responses in identical twins.

The chain employs TRBV12-3 or TRBV12-4 and TRBJ2-1; 8 bases line up with TRBD2. Input material: CD4+ T cells sorted from blood. The source is a woman under 30 in good health. The CDR3 DNA follows: TGTGCCAGCAGAGAGGGACTAGGCAATGAGCAGTTCTTC. This translates into CASREGLGNEQFF.